This T cell receptor beta chain was obtained from a study of T-cell reconstitution after alpha-beta-depleted transplantation in children. This clonotype appeared a few times. Its cognate antigen is unknown. Unique molecular identifiers were incorporated during preparation of the TCRbeta library. TCRdb reanalysed the PCR reads using MiXCR and keeps one entry per CDR3 protein. The sample lists fewer than 550,000 distinct CDR3 sequences; over 9.5% were seen once. General observations from the study: By one year post-transplant, T-cell counts and diversity largely arose from T cells that were newly produced. After transplant, at about two months, alpha-beta T cells were reportedly derived from several hundred expanded graft clones. It was surviving recipient T cells and thymic progenitors that gave some patients high TCRbeta diversity at day 60.

Sequencing used PBMCs, obtained before TCRalphabeta/CD19-depleted stem cell transplant. The source is a child aged 2-15 years with inherited bone marrow failure, due to receive a stem cell transplant.

CDR3 sequence: CASSYSWTEQFF. DNA of the CDR3: TGTGCCAGCAGTTACTCCTGGACTGAGCAGTTCTTC. This chain links TRBV6-2 or TRBV6-3 with TRBJ2-1; unclear D gene. Per germline, CDR1 MNHEY and CDR2 SVGEGT. The CDR3 length is 12 residues. Trimming cost V 0 bases and J 9 bases, with 6 bases left between them.